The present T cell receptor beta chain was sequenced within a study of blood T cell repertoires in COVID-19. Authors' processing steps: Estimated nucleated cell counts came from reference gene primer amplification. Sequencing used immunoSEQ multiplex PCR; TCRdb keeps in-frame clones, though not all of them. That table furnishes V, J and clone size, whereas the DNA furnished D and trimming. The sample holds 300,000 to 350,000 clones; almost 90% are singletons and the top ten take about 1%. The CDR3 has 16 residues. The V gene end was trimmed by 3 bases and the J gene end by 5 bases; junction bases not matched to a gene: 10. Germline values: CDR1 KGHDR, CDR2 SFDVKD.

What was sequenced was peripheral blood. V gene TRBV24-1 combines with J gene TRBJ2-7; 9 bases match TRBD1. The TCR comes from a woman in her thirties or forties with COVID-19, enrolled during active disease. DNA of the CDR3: TGTGCCACCAGTGATAACTTCCGGGACAGGGTCCACGAGCAGTACTTC. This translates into CATSDNFRDRVHEQYF.